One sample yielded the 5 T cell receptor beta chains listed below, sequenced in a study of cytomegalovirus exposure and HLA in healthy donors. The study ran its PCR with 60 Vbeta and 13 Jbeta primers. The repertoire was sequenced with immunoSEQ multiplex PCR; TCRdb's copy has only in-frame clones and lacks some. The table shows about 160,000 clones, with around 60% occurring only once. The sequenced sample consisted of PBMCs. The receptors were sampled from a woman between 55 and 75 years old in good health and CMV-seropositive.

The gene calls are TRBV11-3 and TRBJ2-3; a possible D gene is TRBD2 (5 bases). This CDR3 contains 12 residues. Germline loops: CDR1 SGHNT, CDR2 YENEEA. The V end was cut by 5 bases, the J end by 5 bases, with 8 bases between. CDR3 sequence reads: CASSPRGDTQYF. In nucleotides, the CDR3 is TGTGCCAGCAGCCCCCGGGGAGATACGCAGTATTTT.

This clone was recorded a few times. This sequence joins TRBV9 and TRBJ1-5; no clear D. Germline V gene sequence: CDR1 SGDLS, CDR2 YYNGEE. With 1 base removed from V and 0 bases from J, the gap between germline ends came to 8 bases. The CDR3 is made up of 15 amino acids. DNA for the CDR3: TGTGCCAGCAGCGTAACATCAAGTAGCAATCAGCCCCAGCATTTT. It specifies CASSVTSSSNQPQHF.

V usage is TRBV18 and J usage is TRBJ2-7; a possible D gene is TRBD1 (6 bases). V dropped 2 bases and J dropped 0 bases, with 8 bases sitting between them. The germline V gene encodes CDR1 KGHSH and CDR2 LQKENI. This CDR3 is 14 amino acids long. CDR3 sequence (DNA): TGTGCCAGCTCACCAGGGGGCGCCTCCTACGAGCAGTACTTC. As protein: CASSPGGASYEQYF.

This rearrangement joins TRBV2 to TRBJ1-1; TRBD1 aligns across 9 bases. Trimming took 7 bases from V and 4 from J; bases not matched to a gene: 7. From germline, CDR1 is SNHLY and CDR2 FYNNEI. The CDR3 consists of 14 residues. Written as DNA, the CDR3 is TGTGCCAGCATGGAGGACAGGGGAGGCACTGAAGCTTTCTTT. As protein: CASMEDRGGTEAFF.

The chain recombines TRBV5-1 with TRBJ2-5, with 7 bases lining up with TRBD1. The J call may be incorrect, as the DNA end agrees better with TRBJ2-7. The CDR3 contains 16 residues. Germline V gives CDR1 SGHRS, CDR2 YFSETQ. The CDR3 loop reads CASSFDGGTVSYEQYF. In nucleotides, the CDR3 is TGCGCCAGCAGCTTCGATGGTGGGACAGTCTCCTACGAGCAGTACTTC.